The following is a TCR beta chain sequence with its context. Its antigen is unknown. This entry comes from a study of shared clonotypes between healthy human individuals. Overall study: There were three CD4 naive, three CD4 memory, two CD8 naive and one CD8 memory plates per donor. General study results and limits: Rarefaction indicated that sorted-subset sequencing remained incomplete although depth was large.

Per germline, CDR1 SGHTS and CDR2 YDEGEE. Trimming removed 2 bases from V and 3 bases from J; junction bases left unmatched: 8. The CDR3 sequence is 15 residues long. Using immunoSEQ multiplex PCR, the repertoire was profiled, and TCRdb retains in-frame clones only, with some absent. The sample lists millions of clones, roughly 94% seen once, with 0.1% to 0.15% in the top ten. This TCR came from a man between 18 and 35 years old in good health. Sequencing was performed on naive CD4+ T cells sorted from blood. The subset denotes: CD45RA+ positively selected. The rearrangement uses TRBV5-8 and TRBJ2-7, with 7 bases matching TRBD1. CDR3 amino acids: CASSLRGQRVYEQYF. For the CDR3, the DNA is TGTGCCAGCAGCTTAAGGGGACAGAGAGTCTACGAGCAGTACTTC.